This T cell receptor beta chain was sequenced in a study of T cell repertoires in cytomegalovirus infection. The wider study: It can be stated that public TCR beta signatures indicated CMV infection as well as a matching HLA type.

Worth noting for this clonotype: The antigen is not known.

Study-wide results and limits: Clonotype analysis showed dominance of the ex vivo response by HLA-C-restricted CMV-specific TCR beta clonotypes.

Germline-derived CDR1 and CDR2 are SGHVS and FQNEAQ. This CDR3 region has 19 residues. Trimming left V 5 bases short and J 5 bases short, with 28 bases between. TCRdb analysed the reads with MiXCR anew, one entry per CDR3 protein. The table records under 150,000 distinct CDR3 sequences, approximately 8.8% of them present only once. The chain links TRBV7-8 to TRBJ2-1; D may be TRBD2 (6 bases). This TCR was sampled from a human donor in good health (CMV status not recorded). Some clones in this sample may be carry-over from other donors' samples. The sample taken for sequencing was PBMCs. CDR3 residues: CASSPMLIAARAWDNEQFF. DNA of the CDR3: TGTGCCAGCAGCCCAATGCTCATAGCGGCGAGGGCGTGGGACAATGAGCAGTTCTTC.